This TCR beta chain was documented in a study of T-cell reconstitution after alpha-beta-depleted transplantation in children. Study outcomes and limitations: The origin of alpha-beta T cells about two months after transplant was reportedly several hundred expanded graft clones. Among T cells one year after transplant, newly produced cells accounted for most counts and diversity.

The table lists this clonotype with many counts. Its antigen is as yet unknown. The V end lost 2 bases, the J end lost 2 bases, and 12 bases lay between the germline ends. The CDR3 spans 16 residues. The TCRbeta library incorporated unique molecular identifiers. MiXCR, applied by TCRdb to the PCR reads, yields one record per CDR3 protein. The data show under 300,000 distinct CDR3 sequences, about 9.9% seen once. The sequencing here drew on peripheral blood, taken 180 days after TCRalphabeta/CD19-depleted stem cell transplant. The V call is TRBV12-3 or TRBV12-4, the J call TRBJ2-2; D not resolved. The source is a male patient under 10 years old who had a stem cell transplant for chronic granulomatous disease, so the T cells may come from the graft donor. The CDR3 DNA reads TGTGCCAGCAGTTTAAGGTCTACCCTAAACACCGGGGAGCTGTTTTTT. Encoded protein: CASSLRSTLNTGELFF.